Detailed here is one T cell receptor (beta chain). Gene-specific TRAV and TRBV primers were used for first-strand cDNA, covering alpha and beta chains. Over roughly 20 PCR cycles, TCRs were amplified from a constant-region primer and V-primer adapter. Each CDR3 protein gets one entry after TCRdb re-called the reads with MiXCR. The table has about 60,000 distinct CDR3 sequences, around a quarter seen once; the top ten hold 6.7%. The sample belongs to a study of low-dose radiotherapy and immunotherapy resistance in tumors. Noted time point: after trial treatment. Treatment given: LDRT plus nivolumab, ipilimumab, low-dose cyclophosphamide and aspirin (RACIN trial). The CDR3 spans 13 residues. Germline CDR1 and CDR2: SGHTA and FQGTGA. The V end was cut by 5 bases, the J end by 3 bases, with 11 bases between.

This receptor was identified in a male donor with prostate cancer. The sample was PBMCs, taken after low-dose radiotherapy plus immunotherapy. This chain uses TRBV7-3 with TRBJ2-7; D call uncertain. This CDR3 is CASSVPPLYEQYF. The CDR3 DNA sequence: TGTGCCAGCAGCGTCCCGCCCCTCTACGAGCAGTACTTC.